These 27 T cell receptor beta chains were all obtained from the same sample, sequenced in a study of Graves' ophthalmopathy and Graves' hyperthyroidism. CDR3 regions of TCR beta were amplified from RNA transcripts. The workflow started with a first-round RT-PCR run with HTBI primers and then moved on to a second-round multiplex PCR. TCRdb called the multiplex PCR reads again in MiXCR, with one record for every CDR3 protein. Seen here are about 480,000 distinct CDR3 sequences, around an eighth observed once, and the top ten hold over 8%. The specimen sequenced was blood. The receptor source for this set is a woman aged 25 to 39 with Graves' ophthalmopathy.

This clonotype was seen many times. The J gene is TRBJ2-5, the V gene TRBV20-1, with D perhaps TRBD1 (6 bases). The CDR3 covers 16 residues. The V end was cut by 0 bases, the J end by 1 base, with 15 bases between. Per the germline V gene, CDR1 is DFQATT and CDR2 is SNEGSKA (reference sequence). CDR3 region: CSARERWGRFQETQYF. CDR3 DNA sequence: TGCAGTGCTAGAGAGAGGTGGGGGCGTTTCCAAGAGACCCAGTACTTC.

The sample holds many counts of this clonotype. The V call is TRBV25-1, the J call TRBJ2-7; no clear D. Trimming stripped 2 bases from V and 8 bases from J, with 10 bases between. This CDR3 is built from 12 residues. Germline V CDR1 and CDR2: MGHDK, SYGVNS. The CDR3 nucleotides are TGTGCCAGCAGTGAAGGAGCGAGAAAGCAGTACTTC. Residues: CASSEGARKQYF.

J is TRBJ1-1 and V is TRBV18; 9 nucleotides match TRBD1. Germline-derived CDR1 and CDR2 are KGHSH and LQKENI. This CDR3 has 15 amino acids. V lost 3 bases to trimming and J lost 4 bases; unmatched junction nucleotides: 6. This CDR3 reads CASSPDRGTSTEAFF. CDR3 DNA sequence: TGTGCCAGCTCACCGGACAGGGGCACCTCCACTGAAGCTTTCTTT.

This clonotype has ten or more counts. The chain employs TRBV30 and TRBJ1-2; the match to TRBD1 covers 9 bases. This CDR3 spans 13 amino acids. J was trimmed by 8 bases and V by 0 bases; bases with no gene match: 4. Germline values: CDR1 GTSNPN, CDR2 SVGIG (reference sequence). As DNA, the CDR3 is TGTGCCTGGAGTGTACAGGGGGCTCTCGGCTACACCTTC. It specifies CAWSVQGALGYTF.

This clonotype has at least ten counts. This chain links TRBV24-1 with TRBJ2-7; a weak D match, TRBD2 (5 bases). Germline V lookup: CDR1 KGHDR, CDR2 SFDVKD. The CDR3 runs 12 residues. Deletions cut 5 bases from V and 3 bases from J, with 7 bases between. DNA for the CDR3: TGTGCCACCAGTGGAGAGGGCTACGAGCAGTACTTC. Translating it yields CATSGEGYEQYF.

The rearrangement uses TRBV7-2 and TRBJ2-7; D uncertain. Germline CDR1 SGHTA, CDR2 FQGNSA. Trimming took 4 bases from V and 3 from J, leaving 13 bases between them. The CDR3 is made up of 14 amino acids. In nucleotides, the CDR3 is TGTGCCAGCAGCTACCCGGACGGCCTCTACGAGCAGTACTTC. This translates into CASSYPDGLYEQYF. The full variable domain, completed using reference TRBV7-2 and TRBJ2-7, is GAGVSQSPSNKVTEKGKDVELRCDPISGHTALYWYRQSLGQGLEFLIYFQGNSAPDKSGLPSDRFSAERTGGSVSTLTIQRTQQEDSAVYLCASSYPDGLYEQYFGPGTRLTVT.

V gene TRBV12-3 or TRBV12-4 combines with J gene TRBJ2-5; the D is unclear. The CDR3 spans 13 residues. The V end lost 8 bases, the J end lost 2 bases, and 12 bases lay between the germline ends. This chain's CDR3 is CASGLAGQETQYF. The CDR3 DNA reads TGTGCCAGCGGCCTGGCCGGACAAGAGACCCAGTACTTC.

The chain links TRBV29-1 to TRBJ2-3, with D perhaps TRBD2 (5 bases). V was clipped by 6 bases and J by 0 bases, with 13 bases between them. This CDR3 is 14 amino acids long. Germline assignment: CDR1 SQVTM and CDR2 ANQGSEA. The CDR3 sequence: CSVSASPSTDTQYF. The CDR3 nucleotides are TGCAGCGTCTCGGCTAGCCCCAGCACAGATACGCAGTATTTT.

Ten or more counts support this clonotype. The chain joins TRBV12-3 or TRBV12-4 to TRBJ2-7; 13 nucleotides agree with TRBD2. The junction had 6 bases not matched to a gene; V was cut back by 7 bases and J by 6 bases. This CDR3 is 14 amino acids long. CDR3 nucleotides: TGTGCCAGCACCGCCCGACTAGCGGGGGGCGAGCAGTACTTC. This gives the protein CASTARLAGGEQYF.

This clonotype was counted ten times or more. This chain links TRBV12-3 or TRBV12-4 with TRBJ2-7, with D uncertain. CDR3 length: 14 amino acids. Trimming took 0 bases from V and 0 from J, leaving 6 bases between them. This CDR3 is CASSLAPTSYEQYF. CDR3 coding DNA: TGTGCCAGCAGTTTAGCGCCCACCTCCTACGAGCAGTACTTC.

This clonotype was counted many times. Relative to the germline gene, one junction end is altered; a read error may explain this. The DNA for the CDR3 is TGTGCCAGCAGTTTAAGCGCAAACACGGGGGACTTC. It codes for CASSLSANTGDF. The chain employs TRBV12-3 or TRBV12-4 and TRBJ2-7, with D tentatively TRBD2 (6 bases). The CDR3 totals 12 residues.

This clonotype showed up many times. The rearrangement uses TRBV6-1 and TRBJ1-2; D is ambiguous. Trimming removed 6 bases at V and 8 bases at J, with 10 bases between. Germline CDR1 MNHNS, CDR2 SASEGT. This CDR3 is 11 amino acids long. For the CDR3, the DNA is TGTGCCAGCAGGAGTACAATAGGCTACACCTTC. Protein sequence: CASRSTIGYTF.

This clonotype has at least ten counts. The CDR3 nucleotides are TGTGCCAGCAGTTTAAAATACAGGAGAGGGTCGCGAGGCTACACCTTC. Translating it yields CASSLKYRRGSRGYTF. The chain carries TRBV28 and TRBJ1-2; a weak D match, TRBD1 (5 bases). The V and J ends lost 2 bases and 8 bases respectively, with 21 bases between them. The CDR3 sequence is 16 residues long. The V gene's germline CDR1 is MDHEN and CDR2 SYDVKM.

Ten or more counts support this clonotype. The rearrangement joins TRBV29-1 to TRBJ1-1, with a possible D match to TRBD1 (5 bases). The germline V gene has CDR1 SQVTM and CDR2 ANQGSEA. This CDR3 has 12 amino acids. Trimming removed 8 bases from V and 1 base from J, with 11 bases in between. The CDR3 protein is CSPDRGNTEAFF. The CDR3 DNA reads as TGCAGCCCTGATAGGGGGAACACTGAAGCTTTCTTT.

This clonotype was counted only a few times. This rearrangement joins TRBV20-1 to TRBJ2-7, with 9 bases identical to TRBD1. Germline assignment: CDR1 DFQATT and CDR2 SNEGSKA (reference sequence). The V and J ends lost 4 bases and 4 bases, in that order; junction bases with no gene match: 11. The CDR3 spans 15 residues. CDR3: CSATPGTGSWYEQYF. DNA for the CDR3: TGCAGTGCTACTCCCGGGACAGGGAGTTGGTACGAGCAGTACTTC.

The gene calls are TRBV30 and TRBJ2-7; 9 nucleotides align to TRBD1. With 7 bases clipped from V and 1 base from J, the junction kept 8 bases outside the gene matches. Germline V lookup: CDR1 GTSNPN, CDR2 SVGIG (reference sequence). There are 14 residues in the CDR3. CDR3 bases: TGTGCCTCTCGCCGACAGGGGGAATCCTACGAGCAGTACTTC. Its protein product is CASRRQGESYEQYF.

This clonotype was detected many times. The V and J genes are TRBV6-1 and TRBJ2-1; tentative D call: TRBD1 (6 bases). Per the germline V gene, CDR1 is MNHNS and CDR2 is SASEGT. V was clipped by 0 bases and J by 0 bases, with 6 bases between them. CDR3 length: 15 residues. The CDR3 sequence: CASSEAGGSYNEQFF. CDR3 DNA: TGTGCCAGCAGTGAAGCAGGGGGCTCCTACAATGAGCAGTTCTTC.

Many counts were recorded for this clonotype. V and J are TRBV4-1 and TRBJ2-7; TRBD1 matches 8 bases. The germline CDR1 and CDR2 sequences are MGHRA and YSYEKL. The ends lost 3 bases at V and 2 bases at J; junction bases unmatched: 3. The CDR3 is 14 residues long. CDR3 sequence: CASSHGQGPYEQYF. The DNA of the CDR3 is TGCGCCAGCAGCCACGGACAGGGTCCCTACGAGCAGTACTTC.

This clonotype appeared many times. The rearrangement uses TRBV12-3 or TRBV12-4 and TRBJ1-1; D possibly corresponds to TRBD1 (5 bases). The CDR3 has 13 amino acids. The ends were cut back, 6 bases at V and 4 bases at J, with 12 bases in the middle. Here the CDR3 reads CASRTVLSTEAFF. CDR3 bases: TGTGCCAGCAGGACAGTACTGAGCACTGAAGCTTTCTTT.

The table lists this clonotype with many counts. This sequence joins TRBV20-1 and TRBJ2-7; 8 nucleotides match TRBD1. In germline, CDR1 is DFQATT, CDR2 SNEGSKA (reference sequence). The V segment lost 3 bases and the J segment 4 bases; nucleotides outside the gene matches: 2. This CDR3 has 12 amino acids. The CDR3 DNA reads as TGCAGTGCTAGTGACAGGGGTTACGAGCAGTACTTC. Its translation: CSASDRGYEQYF.

This clonotype was seen repeatedly, ten times or more. The J gene is TRBJ2-7, the V gene TRBV7-6, with D possibly called TRBD1 or TRBD2 (6 bases each). Trimming cost V 1 base and J 3 bases, with 22 bases left between them. Germline CDR1 is SGHVS and CDR2 is FNYEAQ. CDR3 length equals 18 residues. CDR3 in DNA: TGTGCCAGCAGCTTAGATAGGGGGGCGTCCCAGGCGGACTACGAGCAGTACTTC. Translated, it gives CASSLDRGASQADYEQYF.

V and J are TRBV4-2 and TRBJ2-7; 7 bases are shared with TRBD2. V was pared by 1 base and J by 6 bases, with 9 bases of the junction left unmatched. CDR1 and CDR2 (germline): LGHNA, YNFKEQ. This CDR3 is built from 15 residues. The CDR3 DNA reads as TGTGCCAGCAGCCAAGTCCTGGGAGGGGCTCTCGAGCAGTACTTC. Protein product: CASSQVLGGALEQYF.

This clonotype was detected ten times or more. V usage is TRBV6-1 and J usage is TRBJ1-1, with D possibly matching TRBD1 (5 bases). The CDR3 has 13 residues. The V gene's germline CDR1 is MNHNS and CDR2 SASEGT. V was pared by 10 bases and J by 5 bases, with 17 bases between. CDR3 nucleotides: TGTGCCACCTCAACCGGGGGAAGGACTGAAGCTTTCTTT. Its protein is CATSTGGRTEAFF.

This clonotype showed up many times. The chain is built from TRBV19 and TRBJ1-5; 9 positions agree with TRBD1. V was clipped by 7 bases and J by 3 bases; unmatched bases: 4. The CDR3 extends over 14 amino acids. Germline V CDR1 and CDR2: LNHDA, SQIVND (reference sequence). In DNA, the CDR3 is TGTGCCAGTAAAACAGGGGGCTACAATCAGCCCCAGCATTTT. Translating gives CASKTGGYNQPQHF.

This clonotype was seen ten or more times. V gene TRBV11-1 combines with J gene TRBJ1-5; D is perhaps TRBD1 (6 bases). Germline lookup yields CDR1 SGHAT and CDR2 FQDESV (reference sequence). V was shortened by 4 bases and J by 0 bases, with 13 bases between the two germline ends. This CDR3 is 16 amino acids long. The CDR3 DNA follows: TGTGCCAGCAGCTGGGGAGGGGGTGATAGCAATCAGCCCCAGCATTTT. Its translation is CASSWGGGDSNQPQHF. The variable domain in full, completed from reference TRBV11-1 and TRBJ1-5, reads EAEVAQSPRYKITEKSQAVAFWCDPISGHATLYWYRQILGQGPELLVQFQDESVVDDSQLPKDRFSAERLKGVDSTLKIQPAELGDSAMYLCASSWGGGDSNQPQHFGDGTRLSIL.

This clonotype was recorded many times. The gene calls are TRBV10-3 and TRBJ2-5; D ambiguous. V dropped 7 bases and J dropped 6 bases, with 15 bases sitting between them. CDR3 size: 13 residues. Germline CDR1 is ENHRY and CDR2 is SYGVKD. CDR3 DNA sequence: TGTGCCATCAAAGGCCTGGGATTGAAGACCCAGTACTTC. This translates into CAIKGLGLKTQYF.

In regard to this clonotype: Just one base apart from a much larger clone, this may be a read error. The V gene is TRBV4-2, the J gene TRBJ1-1, with D tentatively TRBD1 (6 bases). The CDR3 loop spans 16 amino acids. In germline, CDR1 is LGHNA, CDR2 YNFKEQ. Trimming took 3 bases from V and 7 from J, leaving 21 bases between them. As DNA, the CDR3 is TGTGCCAGCAGCCACCTGGGGGGGGGCAGGGCTAGTGAAGCTTTCTTT. It encodes CASSHLGGGRASEAFF.